Given below is one T cell receptor beta chain in context. The repertoire was sequenced with immunoSEQ multiplex PCR; TCRdb's copy has only in-frame clones and lacks some. The data hold about 290,000 clones, with approximately 88% observed a single time. Individuals drawn from 20 to 30 US areas were roughly 18 to 95 years old. This sample is part of a study of blood T cell repertoires in COVID-19. Overall study context: COVID-19 samples collected from the United States, Italy and Spain covered acute and convalescent phases.

Source material: PBMCs or T cells enriched from blood (not recorded which). The source is a woman between 35 and 50 years old who had recovered from COVID-19.

CDR3: CASSPASRDSYEQYF. In DNA, the CDR3 is TGTGCCAGCAGCCCGGCTAGCCGTGACTCCTACGAGCAGTACTTC. The chain is built from TRBV5-4 and TRBJ2-7, with a weak D call TRBD2 (5 bases). Trimming shortened V by 4 bases and J by 0 bases, and 14 bases separated the two germline ends. The CDR3 extends over 15 amino acids. CDR1 and CDR2 from the germline V gene are SGHNT and YYREEE (reference sequence).